The 20 T cell receptor beta chains in this list originate from one sample, sequenced in a study of blood T cells in healthy people across ages. Together with a sample-barcoded 5' primer, a J-beta primer mix was included in a second PCR lasting roughly 6 to 12 cycles. Each CDR3 protein is one row after TCRdb ran MiXCR on the 5' RACE reads. Of 910,000 or so distinct CDR3 sequences listed, roughly 51% are singletons. Sequencing was done on a sample of blood. These receptors came from a woman in her sixties or seventies in good health.

This chain uses TRBV7-9 with TRBJ2-3; 9 nucleotides line up with TRBD1. V shed 5 bases, J shed 8 bases, and the junction held 11 bases outside the gene matches. CDR3 length equals 15 residues. Germline V CDR1 and CDR2: SEHNR, FQNEAQ (reference sequence). CDR3 sequence (DNA): TGTGCCAGCAGCCCCGGGACAGGGATCCGAGGTACGCAGTATTTT. Translation: CASSPGTGIRGTQYF.

A word on this clonotype: The junction departs from germline at one end; a sequencing error may be responsible. The chain employs TRBV6-4 and TRBJ1-5; D ambiguous. Germline V CDR1 and CDR2: MRHNA, SNTAGT. The CDR3 totals 16 residues. The CDR3 region has the DNA TGTGCCAGCAGTGCAAAAGACGGCAATAGCAATCAGCCCCGGCATTTT. It yields the protein CASSAKDGNSNQPRHF.

The chain combines TRBV5-1 with TRBJ1-2; TRBD1 is a possible D gene (5 bases). Trimming left V 2 bases short and J 0 bases short, with 14 bases between. CDR3 length: 16 amino acids. CDR1 is SGHRS, CDR2 YFSETQ, per germline. CDR3 protein: CASSFKGPDSNYGYTF. DNA for the CDR3: TGCGCCAGCAGCTTTAAGGGACCCGACTCTAACTATGGCTACACCTTC.

As for this clonotype: This clone may be a read error of a much larger clone one base away. This chain links TRBV7-9 with TRBJ2-4, with D uncertain. This CDR3 is 15 amino acids long. Between the trimmed V and J ends, which lost 1 base and 12 bases, there was a span of 19 bases. Germline CDR1 reads SEHNR; CDR2 reads FQNEAQ (reference sequence). CDR3 sequence: CASSLVMVPQDTQYF. CDR3 coding DNA: TGTGCCAGCAGCTTAGTGATGGTCCCCCAAGACACTCAGTACTTC.

This sequence joins TRBV29-1 and TRBJ1-2; 7 nucleotides agree with TRBD1. After removal of 4 bases from V and 4 bases from J, the junction contained 9 bases not matched to a gene. CDR3 length: 14 amino acids. In germline, CDR1 is SQVTM, CDR2 ANQGSEA. CDR3 residues: CSVATGANFYGYTF. The DNA of the CDR3 is TGCAGCGTTGCAACAGGGGCAAACTTCTATGGCTACACCTTC.

This chain links TRBV20-1 with TRBJ2-7, with a tentative D call TRBD1 (6 bases). The V gene lost 5 bases and the J gene lost 3 bases, with 20 bases spanning the gap. The CDR3 sequence is 15 residues long. Germline values: CDR1 DFQATT, CDR2 SNEGSKA (reference sequence). CDR3 nucleotide sequence: TGCAGTGCTTTTCCTTCCGTCAGAGGGGGCTACGAGCAGTACTTC. Its translation is CSAFPSVRGGYEQYF.

This clonotype was counted a few times. The rearrangement joins TRBV28 to TRBJ1-5; possibly TRBD1 for D (5 bases). Germline-derived CDR1 and CDR2 are MDHEN and SYDVKM. The germline V and J ends were trimmed by 3 bases and 5 bases, with 8 bases remaining between them. The CDR3 totals 13 residues. This CDR3 is CASSFQGYQPQHF. The CDR3, as DNA: TGTGCCAGCAGTTTCCAGGGATATCAGCCCCAGCATTTT.

This clonotype was detected a few times. V and J are TRBV7-9 and TRBJ2-7; D perhaps matches TRBD2 (6 bases). The V gene's germline CDR1 is SEHNR and CDR2 FQNEAQ (reference sequence). The CDR3 loop spans 14 amino acids. Trimming pared 5 bases from V and 3 bases from J, leaving 14 bases between. In nucleotides, the CDR3 is TGTGCCAGCAGCGAGGGACTGAGAGTCTACGAGCAGTACTTC. Amino acid sequence: CASSEGLRVYEQYF.

CDR3 protein: CASSQESINQPQHF. The CDR3 bases are TGTGCCAGCAGCCAAGAATCCATTAATCAGCCCCAGCATTTT. The V gene is TRBV3-1, the J gene TRBJ1-5, with no clear D. CDR1 LGHDT and CDR2 YNNKEL come from the germline V gene (reference sequence). This CDR3 region has 14 residues. V lost 0 bases to trimming and J lost 4 bases, with 7 bases between them.

Details on this clonotype: Mismatch with germline at one junction end may stem from a read error. The chain joins TRBV4-3 to TRBJ2-1, with 9 positions matching TRBD2. CDR1 and CDR2 (germline): LGHNA, YSLEER. The length of the CDR3 is 15 residues. Here the CDR3 DNA reads TGCGCCGGCAGCCCCGGGACTAGCCTCTACAATGAGCAGTTCTTC. As protein: CAGSPGTSLYNEQFF.

The chain employs TRBV27 and TRBJ2-4, with 11 bases lining up with TRBD2. The end of the DNA aligns better with TRBJ2-7, so the J call may be wrong. Per germline, CDR1 MNHEY and CDR2 SMNVEV (reference sequence). CDR3 length equals 16 residues. The CDR3 is CASSPSSGRLYYEQYF. The CDR3, as DNA: TGTGCCAGCAGTCCGTCTAGCGGGAGGTTGTACTACGAGCAGTACTTC.

Points on this clonotype: This clone may be a read error of a much larger clone one base away. The chain joins TRBV7-3 to TRBJ2-3; 9 positions agree with TRBD2. The CDR3 runs 14 residues. Germline V gene sequence: CDR1 SGHTA, CDR2 FQGTGA. The CDR3 DNA sequence: TGTGTCAGCAGCTATAGCGGGGGTACAGATACGCAGTATTTT. As protein: CVSSYSGGTDTQYF.

A word on this clonotype: This could be a read error, since a much larger clone is one nucleotide away. V is TRBV7-6 and J is TRBJ2-7, with unresolved D. This CDR3 has 15 amino acids. CDR1 is SGHVS, CDR2 FNYEAQ, per germline. The CDR3 region is CAGSSGRRSSYEQYF. In DNA, the CDR3 is TGTGCCGGCAGCTCAGGACGAAGGAGCTCCTACGAGCAGTACTTC.

CDR3 in amino acids: CASSQDGSRTDTQYF. CDR3 DNA sequence: TGTGCCAGCAGCCAAGACGGTAGCCGAACAGATACGCAGTATTTT. The rearrangement links TRBV14 to TRBJ2-3; no clear D gene. Germline V gene sequence: CDR1 SGHDN, CDR2 FVKESK. The CDR3 sequence is 15 residues long. With 0 bases removed from V and 3 bases from J, the gap between germline ends came to 10 bases. Supplemented by reference TRBV14 and TRBJ2-3, the full variable domain reads EAGVTQFPSHSVIEKGQTVTLRCDPISGHDNLYWYRRVMGKEIKFLLHFVKESKQDESGMPNNRFLAERTGGTYSTLKVQPAELEDSGVYFCASSQDGSRTDTQYFGPGTRLTVL.

This sequence joins TRBV13 and TRBJ2-3; 9 positions agree with TRBD2. Germline V gene data show CDR1 as PRHDT and CDR2 as FYEKMQ (reference sequence). This CDR3 contains 15 residues. Trimming took 6 bases from V and 4 from J; bases not matched to a gene: 8. The CDR3, as DNA: TGTGCCAGCAGACCCCCTAGCGGGACAGCAGATACGCAGTATTTT. Translating it yields CASRPPSGTADTQYF.

V usage is TRBV3-1 and J usage is TRBJ2-7; perhaps TRBD2 as D (6 bases). CDR1 LGHDT and CDR2 YNNKEL come from the germline V gene (reference sequence). Trimming left V 4 bases short and J 1 base short, with 17 bases between. The CDR3 sequence is 16 residues long. The DNA of the CDR3 is TGTGCCAGCAGCCCCCCGAGGCCCCGGGGGTCCTACGAGCAGTACTTC. The encoded protein is CASSPPRPRGSYEQYF.

Here the CDR3 DNA reads TGTGCCAGCAGCCCCGCCGGACCGCGTGAGCAGTTCTTC. Translated: CASSPAGPREQFF. J is TRBJ2-1 and V is TRBV27; the D is unclear. The germline V gene has CDR1 MNHEY and CDR2 SMNVEV (reference sequence). The germline V and J ends were trimmed by 6 bases and 9 bases, with 15 bases remaining between them. This CDR3 has 13 amino acids.

This clonotype was observed a handful of times. V usage is TRBV6-2 or TRBV6-3 and J usage is TRBJ2-3; TRBD2 aligns across 8 bases. The J segment lost 3 bases and the V segment lost 8 bases, leaving 10 bases of the junction unmatched. The germline CDR1 and CDR2 sequences are MNHEY and SVGEGT. The CDR3 length is 15 residues. The CDR3 nucleotides read TGTGCCAGCTCCCCTGCCGGACTAGCAACAGATACGCAGTATTTT. Residues: CASSPAGLATDTQYF.

This clonotype came up a few times. The chain is built from TRBV7-2 and TRBJ2-3; no firm D call. This CDR3 contains 15 residues. V was shortened by 3 bases and J by 1 base, with 11 bases between the two germline ends. Germline CDR1 SGHTA, CDR2 FQGNSA. In nucleotides, the CDR3 is TGTGCCAGCAGCTTGACGGACGTGCGCACAGATACGCAGTATTTT. Protein sequence: CASSLTDVRTDTQYF.

The gene calls are TRBV20-1 and TRBJ2-1; perhaps TRBD2 as D (5 bases). The CDR3 is 16 residues long. V lost 0 bases to trimming and J lost 0 bases, with 12 bases between them. Looked up from germline, CDR1 is DFQATT and CDR2 is SNEGSKA (reference sequence). CDR3 sequence (DNA): TGCAGTGCTAGAGATCTGCGGAGCGGCTCCTACAATGAGCAGTTCTTC. Its protein is CSARDLRSGSYNEQFF.